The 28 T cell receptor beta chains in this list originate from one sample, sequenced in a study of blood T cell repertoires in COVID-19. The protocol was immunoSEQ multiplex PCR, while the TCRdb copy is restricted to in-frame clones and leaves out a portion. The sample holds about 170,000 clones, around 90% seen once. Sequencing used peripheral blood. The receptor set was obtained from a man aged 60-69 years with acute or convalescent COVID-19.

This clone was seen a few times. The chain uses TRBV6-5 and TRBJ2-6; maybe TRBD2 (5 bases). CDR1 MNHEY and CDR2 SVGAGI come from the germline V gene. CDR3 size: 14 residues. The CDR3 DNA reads TGTGCTTCCCAGACGGGGTCTGGGGCCAACGTCCTGACTTTC. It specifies CASQTGSGANVLTF.

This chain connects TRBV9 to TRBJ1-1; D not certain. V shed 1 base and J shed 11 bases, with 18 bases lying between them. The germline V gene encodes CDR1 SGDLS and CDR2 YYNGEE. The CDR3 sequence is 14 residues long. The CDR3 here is CASSVLPGDEGAFF. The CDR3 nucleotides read TGTGCCAGCAGCGTATTACCGGGAGACGAAGGCGCTTTCTTT.

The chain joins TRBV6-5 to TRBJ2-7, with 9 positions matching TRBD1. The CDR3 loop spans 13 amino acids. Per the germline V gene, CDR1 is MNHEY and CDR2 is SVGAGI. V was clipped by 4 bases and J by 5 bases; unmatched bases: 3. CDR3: CASSSTGGNEQYF. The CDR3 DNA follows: TGTGCCAGCAGTTCGACAGGGGGAAACGAGCAGTACTTC.

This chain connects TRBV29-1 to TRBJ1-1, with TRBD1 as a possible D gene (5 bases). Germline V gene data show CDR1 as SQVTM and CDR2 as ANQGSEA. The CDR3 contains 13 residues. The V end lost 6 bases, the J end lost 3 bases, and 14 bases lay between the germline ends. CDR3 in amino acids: CSVGLGGDTEAFF. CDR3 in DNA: TGCAGCGTCGGACTCGGAGGGGACACTGAAGCTTTCTTT.

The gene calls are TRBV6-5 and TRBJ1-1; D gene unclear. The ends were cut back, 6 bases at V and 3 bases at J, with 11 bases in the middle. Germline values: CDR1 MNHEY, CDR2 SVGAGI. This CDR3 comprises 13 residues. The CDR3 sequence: CASSSTSYTEAFF. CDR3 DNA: TGTGCCAGCAGCTCCACATCTTACACTGAAGCTTTCTTT.

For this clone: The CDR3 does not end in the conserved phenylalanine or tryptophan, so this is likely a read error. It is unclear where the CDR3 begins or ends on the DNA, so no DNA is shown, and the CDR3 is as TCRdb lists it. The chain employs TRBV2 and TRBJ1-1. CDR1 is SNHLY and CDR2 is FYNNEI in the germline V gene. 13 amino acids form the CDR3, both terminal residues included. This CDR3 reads CASSGDVVAGRLK.

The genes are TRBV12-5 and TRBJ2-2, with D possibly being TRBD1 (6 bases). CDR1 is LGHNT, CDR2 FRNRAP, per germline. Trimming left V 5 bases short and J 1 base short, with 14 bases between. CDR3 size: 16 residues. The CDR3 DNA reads TGTGCTAGTGGTCCCCGAGACAGGATGAACACCGGGGAGCTGTTTTTT. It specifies CASGPRDRMNTGELFF.

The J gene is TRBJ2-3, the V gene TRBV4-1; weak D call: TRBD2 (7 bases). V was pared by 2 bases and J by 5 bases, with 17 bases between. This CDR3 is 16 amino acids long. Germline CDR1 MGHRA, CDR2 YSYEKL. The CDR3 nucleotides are TGCGCCAGCAGCCAACTCCTGGGGGGCGGGGGAGATACGCAGTATTTT. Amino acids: CASSQLLGGGGDTQYF.

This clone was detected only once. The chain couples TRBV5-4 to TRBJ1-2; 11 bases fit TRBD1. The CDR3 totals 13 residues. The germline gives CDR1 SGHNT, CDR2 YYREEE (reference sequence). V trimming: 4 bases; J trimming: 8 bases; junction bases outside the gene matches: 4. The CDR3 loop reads CASSPDRGRGYTF. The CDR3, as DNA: TGTGCCAGCAGCCCGGACAGGGGGCGAGGCTACACCTTC.

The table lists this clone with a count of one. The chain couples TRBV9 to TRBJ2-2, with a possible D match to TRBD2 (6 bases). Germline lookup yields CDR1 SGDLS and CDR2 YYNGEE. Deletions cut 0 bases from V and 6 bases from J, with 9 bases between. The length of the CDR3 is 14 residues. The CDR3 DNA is TGTGCCAGCAGCGTAGTAGCGGCGGCCGGGGAGCTGTTTTTT. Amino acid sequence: CASSVVAAAGELFF.

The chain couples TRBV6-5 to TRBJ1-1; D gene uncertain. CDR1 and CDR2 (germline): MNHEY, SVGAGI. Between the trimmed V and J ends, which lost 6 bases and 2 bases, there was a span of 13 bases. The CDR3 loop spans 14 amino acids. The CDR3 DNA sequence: TGTGCCAGCAGGGAGCCCTTGGCTAACACTGAAGCTTTCTTT. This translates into CASREPLANTEAFF.

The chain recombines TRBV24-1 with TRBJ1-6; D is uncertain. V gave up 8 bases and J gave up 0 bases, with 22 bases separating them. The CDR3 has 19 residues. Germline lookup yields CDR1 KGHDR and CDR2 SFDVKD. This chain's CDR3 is CATTLIAEEQSSYNSPLHF. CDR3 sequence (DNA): TGTGCCACCACTCTTATAGCCGAGGAACAAAGCTCCTATAATTCACCCCTCCACTTT.

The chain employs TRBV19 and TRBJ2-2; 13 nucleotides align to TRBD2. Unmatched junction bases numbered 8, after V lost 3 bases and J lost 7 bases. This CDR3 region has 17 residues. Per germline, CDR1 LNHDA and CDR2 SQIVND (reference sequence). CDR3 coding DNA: TGTGCCAGTAGTATGCTAGGACTAGCGGGAGCAGACGGGGAGCTGTTTTTT. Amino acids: CASSMLGLAGADGELFF.

The CDR3 loop is CASGRTGGSYEQYF. In DNA, the CDR3 is TGTGCCAGCGGTAGGACAGGGGGCTCCTACGAGCAGTACTTC. This chain joins TRBV28 and TRBJ2-7, with 10 nucleotides matching TRBD1. The CDR3 covers 14 residues. V shed 8 bases, J shed 0 bases, and the junction held 4 bases outside the gene matches. Germline V gene data show CDR1 as MDHEN and CDR2 as SYDVKM. Looking up the rest from reference TRBV28 and TRBJ2-7 gives the full variable domain: DVKVTQSSRYLVKRTGEKVFLECVQDMDHENMFWYRQDPGLGLRLIYFSYDVKMKEKGDIPEGYSVSREKKERFSLILESASTNQTSMYLCASGRTGGSYEQYFGPGTRLTVT.

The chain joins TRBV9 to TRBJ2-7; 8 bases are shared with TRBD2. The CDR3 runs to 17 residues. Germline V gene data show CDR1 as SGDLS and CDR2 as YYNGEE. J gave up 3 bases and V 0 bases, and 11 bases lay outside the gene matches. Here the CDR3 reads CASSVDPGGAGHYEQYF. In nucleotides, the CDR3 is TGTGCCAGCAGCGTAGATCCCGGGGGGGCAGGGCACTACGAGCAGTACTTC.

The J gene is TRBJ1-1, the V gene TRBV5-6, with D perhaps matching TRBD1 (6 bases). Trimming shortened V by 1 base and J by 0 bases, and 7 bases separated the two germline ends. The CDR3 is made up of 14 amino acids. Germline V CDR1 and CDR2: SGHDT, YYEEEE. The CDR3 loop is CASSLRQVNTEAFF. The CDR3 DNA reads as TGTGCCAGCAGCTTGAGACAGGTGAACACTGAAGCTTTCTTT.

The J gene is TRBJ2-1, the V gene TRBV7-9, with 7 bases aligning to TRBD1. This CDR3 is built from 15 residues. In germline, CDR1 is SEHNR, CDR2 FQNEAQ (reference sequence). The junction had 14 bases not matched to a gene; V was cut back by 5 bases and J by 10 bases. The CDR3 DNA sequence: TGTGCCAGCAGCGACAGGGACAAGTTAAGCGGAGAGCAGTTCTTC. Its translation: CASSDRDKLSGEQFF.

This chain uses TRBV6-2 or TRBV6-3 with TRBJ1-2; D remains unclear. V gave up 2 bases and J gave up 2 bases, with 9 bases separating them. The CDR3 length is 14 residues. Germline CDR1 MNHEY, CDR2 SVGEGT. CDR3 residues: CASSYESRNYGYTF. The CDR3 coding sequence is TGTGCCAGCAGTTACGAGAGTCGGAACTATGGCTACACCTTC.

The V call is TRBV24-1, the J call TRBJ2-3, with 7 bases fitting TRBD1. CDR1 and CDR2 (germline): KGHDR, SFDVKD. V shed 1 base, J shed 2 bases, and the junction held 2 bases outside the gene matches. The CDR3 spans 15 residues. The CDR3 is CATSDFTGATDTQYF. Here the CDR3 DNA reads TGTGCCACCAGTGATTTTACAGGGGCCACAGATACGCAGTATTTT.

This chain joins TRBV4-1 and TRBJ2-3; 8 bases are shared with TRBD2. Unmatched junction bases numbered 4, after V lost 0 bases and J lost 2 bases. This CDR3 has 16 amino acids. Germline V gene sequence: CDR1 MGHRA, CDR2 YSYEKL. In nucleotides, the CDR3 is TGCGCCAGCAGCCAAGATCGGGGGGGGTCCACAGATACGCAGTATTTT. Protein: CASSQDRGGSTDTQYF.

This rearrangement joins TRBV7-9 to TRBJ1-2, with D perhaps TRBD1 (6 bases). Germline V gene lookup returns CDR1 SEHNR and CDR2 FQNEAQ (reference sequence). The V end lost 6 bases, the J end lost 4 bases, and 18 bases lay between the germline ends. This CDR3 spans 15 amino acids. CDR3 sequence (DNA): TGTGCCAGCAGTCAAGACAGGCCCCGGGGCTATGGCTACACCTTC. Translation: CASSQDRPRGYGYTF.

CDR3 protein: CASSFRVGTEAFF. The CDR3 coding sequence is TGTGCCAGCAGCTTCAGGGTGGGGACTGAAGCTTTCTTT. The rearrangement uses TRBV7-2 and TRBJ1-1, with D maybe TRBD1 (5 bases). The CDR3 is 13 residues long. The germline gives CDR1 SGHTA, CDR2 FQGNSA. V was cut by 3 bases and J by 5 bases, with 10 bases left in between.

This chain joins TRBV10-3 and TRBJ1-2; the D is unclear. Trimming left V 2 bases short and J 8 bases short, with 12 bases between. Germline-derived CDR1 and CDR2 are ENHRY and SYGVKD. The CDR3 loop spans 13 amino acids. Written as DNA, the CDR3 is TGTGCCATCAGTGAGGCAGGCCTCGAGGGCTACACCTTC. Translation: CAISEAGLEGYTF.

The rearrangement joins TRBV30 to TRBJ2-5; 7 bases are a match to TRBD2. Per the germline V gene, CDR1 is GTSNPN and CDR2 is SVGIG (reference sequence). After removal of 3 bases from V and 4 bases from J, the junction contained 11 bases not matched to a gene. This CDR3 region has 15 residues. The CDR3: CAWSPGGPGRETQYF. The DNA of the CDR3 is TGTGCCTGGAGCCCGGGGGGACCAGGGAGAGAGACCCAGTACTTC.

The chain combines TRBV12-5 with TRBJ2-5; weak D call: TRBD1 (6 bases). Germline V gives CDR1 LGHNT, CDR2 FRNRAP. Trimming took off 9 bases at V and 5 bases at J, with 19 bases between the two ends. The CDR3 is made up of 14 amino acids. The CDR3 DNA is TGTGCTAGCGCCCGGGAAGGGGGTCGGGAGACCCAGTACTTC. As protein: CASAREGGRETQYF. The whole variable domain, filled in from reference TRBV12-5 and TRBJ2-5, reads DARVTQTPRHKVTEMGQEVTMRCQPILGHNTVFWYRQTMMQGLELLAYFRNRAPLDDSGMPKDRFSAEMPDATLATLKIQPSEPRDSAVYFCASAREGGRETQYFGPGTRLLVL.

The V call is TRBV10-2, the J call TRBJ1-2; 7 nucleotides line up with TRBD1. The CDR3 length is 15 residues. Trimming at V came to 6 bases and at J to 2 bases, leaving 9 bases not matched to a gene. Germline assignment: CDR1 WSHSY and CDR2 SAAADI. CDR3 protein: CASSPNLGGNYGYTF. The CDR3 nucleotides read TGCGCCAGCAGCCCGAATCTAGGGGGCAACTATGGCTACACCTTC.

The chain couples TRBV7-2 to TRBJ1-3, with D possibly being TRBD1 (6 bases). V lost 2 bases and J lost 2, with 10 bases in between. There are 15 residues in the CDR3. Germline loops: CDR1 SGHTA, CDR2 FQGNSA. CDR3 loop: CASSLWGRPGNTIYF. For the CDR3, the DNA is TGTGCCAGCAGCTTATGGGGGCGACCTGGAAACACCATATATTTT.

CDR3 protein: CASSLELAEYNEQFF. The CDR3 DNA follows: TGTGCCAGCAGCTTGGAACTAGCGGAGTACAATGAGCAGTTCTTC. V is TRBV5-5 and J is TRBJ2-1; TRBD2 matches at 8 bases. V trimming: 0 bases; J trimming: 4 bases; junction bases outside the gene matches: 3. This CDR3 spans 15 amino acids. From germline, CDR1 is SGHKS and CDR2 YYEKEE (reference sequence).